A single sample is the source of the 13 T cell receptor beta chains below, sequenced in a study of CD8+ T cells in alopecia areata. Extracted from the samples, RNA was reverse transcribed into cDNA to serve as the sequencing template. The assay was immunoSEQ multiplex PCR, and TCRdb's table has in-frame clones only and misses some. The table lists some 150,000 clones, approximately 65% of them singletons. The starting material was CD8+ T cells sorted from blood, obtained at week 0. All receptors derive from a human donor with alopecia areata.

J is TRBJ2-5 and V is TRBV9; 9 nucleotides agree with TRBD1. Judging by the DNA end, TRBJ2-7 fits better; the J call may be wrong. This CDR3 has 15 residues. From germline, CDR1 is SGDLS and CDR2 YYNGEE. The CDR3 is CASSVDPGQGTEQYF. In DNA, the CDR3 is TGTGCCAGCAGCGTAGACCCGGGACAGGGCACCGAGCAGTACTTC.

The chain combines TRBV7-9 with TRBJ1-1; no clear D gene. Germline V gene data show CDR1 as SEHNR and CDR2 as FQNEAQ (reference sequence). The CDR3 consists of 15 residues. Trimming took off 4 bases at V and 1 base at J, with 13 bases between the two ends. The chain's CDR3 is CASSSRLGSNTEAFF. CDR3 nucleotide sequence: TGTGCCAGCAGCTCCCGTTTGGGTTCGAACACTGAAGCTTTCTTT.

This clone was seen a handful of times. The V call is TRBV5-1, the J call TRBJ1-2; TRBD1 is a possible D gene (5 bases). The CDR3 has 12 amino acids. The germline V and J ends were trimmed by 5 bases and 7 bases, with 12 bases remaining between them. CDR1 is SGHRS and CDR2 is YFSETQ in the germline V gene. DNA of the CDR3: TGCGCCAGCAGGGAAGGGGCACGTGGCTACACCTTC. Its protein product is CASREGARGYTF.

The chain uses TRBV2 and TRBJ1-5; unclear D gene. Germline V CDR1 and CDR2: SNHLY, FYNNEI. This CDR3 has 13 amino acids. Trimming stripped 4 bases from V and 2 bases from J, with 6 bases between. CDR3 in amino acids: CASSALRNQPQHF. The DNA for the CDR3 is TGTGCCAGCAGTGCCCTGCGCAATCAGCCCCAGCATTTT.

The chain joins TRBV29-1 to TRBJ1-2; D remains ambiguous. V gave up 1 base and J gave up 8 bases, with 8 bases separating them. Per the germline V gene, CDR1 is SQVTM and CDR2 is ANQGSEA. This CDR3 is 11 amino acids long. The CDR3 reads CSVEVRQGYTF. In DNA form, the CDR3 reads TGCAGCGTTGAAGTCAGGCAAGGCTACACCTTC.

This clone has just one count. The chain links TRBV15 to TRBJ1-1; the D is unclear. V lost 0 bases to trimming and J lost 4 bases, with 15 bases between them. The CDR3 extends over 16 amino acids. CDR1 and CDR2 (germline): LNHNV, YYDKDF (reference sequence). Here the CDR3 DNA reads TGTGCCACCAGCAGAGAAGTCATAGGGCTGATCACTGAAGCTTTCTTT. Amino acid sequence: CATSREVIGLITEAFF.

This clone was recorded a few times. This CDR3 is also generated by other DNA sequences in the sample. The J gene is TRBJ1-2, the V gene TRBV29-1, with D possibly being TRBD1 (6 bases). The ends were cut back, 2 bases at V and 2 bases at J, with 6 bases in the middle. CDR1 and CDR2 (germline): SQVTM, ANQGSEA. This CDR3 comprises 12 residues. The CDR3 sequence is CSVERGNYGYTF. Written as DNA, the CDR3 is TGCAGCGTTGAAAGGGGGAACTATGGCTACACCTTC.

The rearrangement links TRBV2 to TRBJ1-5, with 8 positions matching TRBD1. The V gene end was trimmed by 6 bases and the J gene end by 7 bases; junction bases not matched to a gene: 11. The CDR3 has 15 amino acids. Germline lookup yields CDR1 SNHLY and CDR2 FYNNEI. The CDR3 sequence is CASSRRGQGSQPQHF. The CDR3 DNA reads as TGTGCCAGCAGCCGGCGAGGACAGGGATCGCAGCCCCAGCATTTT.

The sample holds one count of this clone. The CDR3 region has the DNA TGTGCCAGCGGGACAGGGGTCCCCGGCTCCTACAATGAGCAGTTCTTC. Protein sequence: CASGTGVPGSYNEQFF. This chain uses TRBV19 with TRBJ2-1; 10 nucleotides align to TRBD1. This CDR3 is built from 16 residues. CDR1 LNHDA and CDR2 SQIVND come from the germline V gene (reference sequence). The ends lost 9 bases at V and 0 bases at J; junction bases unmatched: 8.

The chain is built from TRBV4-1 and TRBJ1-6, with a weak D call TRBD1 (6 bases). In germline, CDR1 is MGHRA, CDR2 YSYEKL. The CDR3 runs 12 residues. The V end lost 1 base, the J end lost 14 bases, and 9 bases lay between the germline ends. CDR3 loop: CASSQGRQALHF. Here the CDR3 DNA reads TGCGCCAGCAGCCAAGGGAGACAGGCCCTCCACTTT.

This chain connects TRBV15 to TRBJ2-1, with 9 bases identical to TRBD2. Germline values: CDR1 LNHNV, CDR2 YYDKDF (reference sequence). The length of the CDR3 is 17 residues. V was pared by 4 bases and J by 7 bases, with 14 bases of the junction left unmatched. In DNA, the CDR3 is TGTGCCACCAGCACCAGGCACGGGACTAGCTCCGAGAATGAGCAGTTCTTC. This translates into CATSTRHGTSSENEQFF. Combining the CDR3 with reference TRBV15 and TRBJ2-1 gives the whole variable domain DAMVIQNPRYQVTQFGKPVTLSCSQTLNHNVMYWYQQKSSQAPKLLFHYYDKDFNNEADTPDNFQSRRPNTSFCFLDIRSPGLGDTAMYLCATSTRHGTSSENEQFFGPGTRLTVL.

The chain links TRBV5-1 to TRBJ2-5; tentatively, D is TRBD1 (5 bases). This CDR3 spans 15 amino acids. V lost 0 bases to trimming and J lost 0 bases, with 9 bases between them. Germline V lookup: CDR1 SGHRS, CDR2 YFSETQ. The CDR3 loop reads CASSLGYRYQETQYF. The CDR3 DNA reads as TGCGCCAGCAGCTTGGGTTACAGGTACCAAGAGACCCAGTACTTC.

This chain links TRBV7-8 with TRBJ1-2; no firm D call. The germline gives CDR1 SGHVS, CDR2 FQNEAQ. V lost 1 base and J 8 bases, leaving 8 bases between the germline ends. The CDR3 is 12 residues long. This CDR3 is CASSLGGGGYTF. The CDR3 DNA follows: TGTGCCAGCAGCTTAGGGGGAGGGGGCTACACCTTC. Full variable domain (rest looked up from reference TRBV7-8 and TRBJ1-2): GAGVSQSPRYKVAKRGQDVALRCDPISGHVSLFWYQQALGQGPEFLTYFQNEAQLDKSGLPSDRFFAERPEGSVSTLKIQRTQQEDSAVYLCASSLGGGGYTFGSGTRLTVV.